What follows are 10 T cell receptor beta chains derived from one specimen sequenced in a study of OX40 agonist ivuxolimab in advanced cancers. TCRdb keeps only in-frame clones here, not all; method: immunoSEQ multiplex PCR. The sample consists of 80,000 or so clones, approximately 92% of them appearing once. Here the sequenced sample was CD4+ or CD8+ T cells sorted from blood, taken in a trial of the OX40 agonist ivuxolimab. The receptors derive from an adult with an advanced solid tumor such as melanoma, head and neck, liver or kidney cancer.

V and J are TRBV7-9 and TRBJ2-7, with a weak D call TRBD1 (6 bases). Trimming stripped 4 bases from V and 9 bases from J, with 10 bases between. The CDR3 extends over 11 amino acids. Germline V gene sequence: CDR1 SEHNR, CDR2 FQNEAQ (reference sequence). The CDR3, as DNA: TGTGCCAGCAGCTCAGACAGGAGGCAGTACTTC. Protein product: CASSSDRRQYF.

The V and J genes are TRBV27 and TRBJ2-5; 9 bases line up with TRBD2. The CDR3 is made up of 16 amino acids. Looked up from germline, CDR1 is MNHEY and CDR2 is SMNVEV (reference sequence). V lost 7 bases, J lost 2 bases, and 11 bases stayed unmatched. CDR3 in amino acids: CASTPTSGAGQETQYF. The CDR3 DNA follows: TGTGCCAGCACTCCGACTAGCGGAGCTGGGCAAGAGACCCAGTACTTC.

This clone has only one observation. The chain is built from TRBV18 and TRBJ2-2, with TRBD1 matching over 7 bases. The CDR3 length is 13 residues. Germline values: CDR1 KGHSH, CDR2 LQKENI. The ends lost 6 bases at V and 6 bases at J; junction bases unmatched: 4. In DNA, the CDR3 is TGTGCCAGCTCGCAACAGGGGCCCGGGGAGCTGTTTTTT. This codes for CASSQQGPGELFF.

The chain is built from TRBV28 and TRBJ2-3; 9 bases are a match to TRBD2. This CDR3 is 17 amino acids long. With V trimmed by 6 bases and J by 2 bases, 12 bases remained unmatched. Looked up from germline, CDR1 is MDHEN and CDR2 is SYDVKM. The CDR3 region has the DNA TGTGCCAGCAGGGCCGTGGGGGCGGGAGGGACCACAGATACGCAGTATTTT. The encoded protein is CASRAVGAGGTTDTQYF.

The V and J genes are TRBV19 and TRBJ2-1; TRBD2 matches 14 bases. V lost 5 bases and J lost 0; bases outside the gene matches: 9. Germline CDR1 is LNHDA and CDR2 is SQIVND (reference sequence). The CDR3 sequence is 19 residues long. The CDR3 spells CASSFGTSGGPSSYNEQFF. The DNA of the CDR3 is TGTGCCAGTAGTTTCGGGACTAGCGGGGGCCCCAGCTCCTACAATGAGCAGTTCTTC.

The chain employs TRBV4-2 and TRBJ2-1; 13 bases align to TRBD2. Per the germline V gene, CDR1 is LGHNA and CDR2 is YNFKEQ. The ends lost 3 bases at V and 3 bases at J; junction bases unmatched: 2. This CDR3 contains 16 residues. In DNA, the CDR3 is TGTGCCAGCAGCCAGGGACTAGCGGGGAACTACAATGAGCAGTTCTTC. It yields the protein CASSQGLAGNYNEQFF.

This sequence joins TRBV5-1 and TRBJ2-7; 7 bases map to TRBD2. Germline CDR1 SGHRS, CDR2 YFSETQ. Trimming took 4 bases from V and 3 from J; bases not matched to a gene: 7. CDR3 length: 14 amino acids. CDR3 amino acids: CASSPAGPLYEQYF. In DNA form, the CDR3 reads TGCGCCAGCAGCCCAGCGGGACCGCTCTACGAGCAGTACTTC.

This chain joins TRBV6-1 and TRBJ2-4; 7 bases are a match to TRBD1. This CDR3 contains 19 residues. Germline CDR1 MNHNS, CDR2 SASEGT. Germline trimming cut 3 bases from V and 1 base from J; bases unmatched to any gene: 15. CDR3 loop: CASSESGIRQGKAKNIQYF. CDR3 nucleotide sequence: TGTGCCAGCAGTGAGTCAGGAATAAGACAGGGAAAGGCCAAAAACATTCAGTACTTC.

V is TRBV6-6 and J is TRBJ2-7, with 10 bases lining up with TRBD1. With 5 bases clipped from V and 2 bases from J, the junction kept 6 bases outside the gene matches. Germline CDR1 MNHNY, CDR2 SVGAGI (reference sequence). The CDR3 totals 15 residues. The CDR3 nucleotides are TGTGCCAGCAGTACCGCGGGACAGGGGACCTACGAGCAGTACTTC. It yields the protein CASSTAGQGTYEQYF.

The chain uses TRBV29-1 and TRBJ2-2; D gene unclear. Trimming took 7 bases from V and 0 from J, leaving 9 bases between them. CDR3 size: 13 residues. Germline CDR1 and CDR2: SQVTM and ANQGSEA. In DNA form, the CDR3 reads TGCAGCGGGTCAGTCCCGAACACCGGGGAGCTGTTTTTT. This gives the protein CSGSVPNTGELFF.